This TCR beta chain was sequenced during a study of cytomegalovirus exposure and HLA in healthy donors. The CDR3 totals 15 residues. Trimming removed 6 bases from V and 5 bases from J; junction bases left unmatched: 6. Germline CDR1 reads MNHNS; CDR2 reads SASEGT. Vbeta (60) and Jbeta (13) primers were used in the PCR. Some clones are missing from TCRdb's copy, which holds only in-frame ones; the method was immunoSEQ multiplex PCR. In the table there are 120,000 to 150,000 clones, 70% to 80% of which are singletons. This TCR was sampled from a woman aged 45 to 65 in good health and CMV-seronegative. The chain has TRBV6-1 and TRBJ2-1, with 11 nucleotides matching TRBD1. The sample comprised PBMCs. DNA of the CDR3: TGTGCCAGCAGCCCATGGGACAGGGGGAACAATGAGCAGTTCTTC. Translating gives CASSPWDRGNNEQFF.